Shown below are 17 T cell receptor beta chains from a single sample sequenced in a study of T cell responses to AZD1222 COVID-19 vaccine. TCRdb's table, derived via immunoSEQ multiplex PCR, lists solely in-frame clones and lacks some. The sample has tens of thousands of clones; around 85% are singletons. Source: peripheral blood, taken on day 0 of MenACWY control vaccination. The receptors stem from an adult in good health.

This clone was seen more than once but under ten times. The chain carries TRBV25-1 and TRBJ2-3; D unclear. The CDR3 extends over 15 amino acids. The germline CDR1 and CDR2 sequences are MGHDK and SYGVNS. Trimming took 1 base from V and 2 from J, leaving 10 bases between them. The DNA of the CDR3 is TGTGCCAGCAGTGAATTGGGAAGCGACACAGATACGCAGTATTTT. Protein product: CASSELGSDTDTQYF. The variable domain in full, completed from reference TRBV25-1 and TRBJ2-3, reads EADIYQTPRYLVIGTGKKITLECSQTMGHDKMYWYQQDPGMELHLIHYSYGVNSTEKGDLSSESTVSRIRTEHFPLTLESARPSHTSQYLCASSELGSDTDTQYFGPGTRLTVL.

The chain has TRBV2 and TRBJ1-2; no reliable D call. This CDR3 has 10 amino acids. From germline, CDR1 is SNHLY and CDR2 FYNNEI. Trimming shortened V by 8 bases and J by 4 bases, and 5 bases separated the two germline ends. The CDR3 coding sequence is TGTGCCAGCCGAGTCTATGGCTACACCTTC. This encodes CASRVYGYTF.

The chain links TRBV27 to TRBJ2-1, with 15 bases that match TRBD2. There are 17 residues in the CDR3. CDR1 is MNHEY, CDR2 SMNVEV, per germline (reference sequence). V shed 4 bases, J shed 8 bases, and the junction held 9 bases outside the gene matches. This chain's CDR3 is CASSSLPGLAGGDEQFF. In nucleotides, the CDR3 is TGTGCCAGCAGTTCCCTGCCGGGACTAGCGGGAGGCGATGAGCAGTTCTTC.

This clone has a handful of counts. The chain has TRBV12-3 or TRBV12-4 and TRBJ1-2; D is unclear. Trimming removed 6 bases at V and 2 bases at J, with 7 bases between. This CDR3 has 12 residues. The CDR3 region is CASSRSNYGYTF. The CDR3 DNA reads as TGTGCCAGCAGCCGGTCCAACTATGGCTACACCTTC.

V and J are TRBV28 and TRBJ1-2; D is uncertain. The V and J ends lost 6 bases and 6 bases respectively, with 8 bases between them. The CDR3 extends over 11 amino acids. CDR1 is MDHEN, CDR2 SYDVKM, per germline. CDR3 sequence reads: CASSLTDGYTF. The CDR3 DNA reads as TGTGCCAGCAGCCTAACCGATGGCTACACCTTC.

J is TRBJ1-1 and V is TRBV11-2; D is uncertain. Germline V gives CDR1 SGHAT, CDR2 FQNNGV. The length of the CDR3 is 15 residues. V lost 3 bases to trimming and J lost 2 bases, with 13 bases between them. DNA of the CDR3: TGTGCCAGCAGCTTTTCCGGTTTGGGCAACACTGAAGCTTTCTTT. The encoded protein is CASSFSGLGNTEAFF.

The J gene is TRBJ1-3, the V gene TRBV27; TRBD1 matches at 7 bases. CDR3 size: 15 residues. Trimming at V came to 3 bases and at J to 2 bases, leaving 4 bases not matched to a gene. Per germline, CDR1 MNHEY and CDR2 SMNVEV (reference sequence). The CDR3 region is CASSLGGTAGNTIYF. The CDR3 DNA sequence: TGTGCCAGCAGTTTGGGGGGGACAGCTGGAAACACCATATATTTT.

The chain joins TRBV6-4 to TRBJ2-3, with 10 bases matching TRBD1. Looked up from germline, CDR1 is MRHNA and CDR2 is SNTAGT. The CDR3 loop spans 14 amino acids. The junction had 4 bases not matched to a gene; V was cut back by 6 bases and J by 4 bases. CDR3 loop: CASSLGQGADTQYF. The CDR3 DNA reads as TGTGCCAGCAGCCTCGGACAGGGGGCAGATACGCAGTATTTT.

The chain couples TRBV18 to TRBJ2-7; maybe TRBD2 (6 bases). There are 14 residues in the CDR3. Germline V lookup: CDR1 KGHSH, CDR2 LQKENI. V lost 5 bases and J 5 bases, leaving 16 bases between the germline ends. The DNA for the CDR3 is TGTGCCAGCTCAGGCTCCCGCGGGGTCGACGAGCAGTACTTC. Translating it yields CASSGSRGVDEQYF.

This clone was observed a handful of times. The chain carries TRBV5-1 and TRBJ2-1; 7 bases map to TRBD1. Germline V gene lookup returns CDR1 SGHRS and CDR2 YFSETQ. The ends lost 1 base at V and 5 bases at J; junction bases unmatched: 3. The CDR3 consists of 14 residues. CDR3 region: CASSLPQGDNEQFF. The CDR3 DNA reads as TGCGCCAGCAGCTTGCCGCAGGGGGACAATGAGCAGTTCTTC.

This clone was observed at least ten times. Here the CDR3 reads CASSLRTRGGYTF. Here the CDR3 DNA reads TGTGCCAGCAGCCTCCGGACCAGGGGTGGCTACACCTTC. V usage is TRBV28 and J usage is TRBJ1-2; perhaps TRBD1 as D (6 bases). CDR1 is MDHEN, CDR2 SYDVKM, per germline. The CDR3 loop spans 13 amino acids. V shed 6 bases and J shed 7 bases, with 15 bases lying between them.

The V and J genes are TRBV14 and TRBJ1-6, with D unclear. CDR1 and CDR2 from the germline V gene are SGHDN and FVKESK. V lost 4 bases and J 6 bases, leaving 7 bases between the germline ends. The CDR3 sequence is 13 residues long. CDR3 coding DNA: TGTGCCAGCAGCCCAAGTATTAATTCACCCCTCCACTTT. As protein: CASSPSINSPLHF.

This clone appeared many times. The chain links TRBV24-1 to TRBJ2-3; the D call may be TRBD1 or TRBD2 (5 bases each). V lost 3 bases and J lost 5, with 17 bases in between. The CDR3 length is 16 residues. Germline lookup yields CDR1 KGHDR and CDR2 SFDVKD. This CDR3 is CATSDGGRGAGDTQYF. The DNA for the CDR3 is TGTGCCACCAGTGATGGGGGTAGAGGGGCTGGAGATACGCAGTATTTT.

This clone was detected only a few times. V gene TRBV5-4 combines with J gene TRBJ2-5; 7 bases agree with TRBD2. Losses at the gene ends were 2 bases for V and 5 bases for J; bases not matched to a gene: 12. CDR1 SGHNT and CDR2 YYREEE come from the germline V gene (reference sequence). There are 16 residues in the CDR3. CDR3 sequence reads: CASSFGWGGRIETQYF. The CDR3 DNA follows: TGTGCCAGCAGCTTCGGTTGGGGGGGTCGGATTGAGACCCAGTACTTC.

J is TRBJ1-4 and V is TRBV4-1; no clear D gene. Germline loops: CDR1 MGHRA, CDR2 YSYEKL. The CDR3 loop spans 13 amino acids. Trimming left V 4 bases short and J 5 bases short, with 8 bases between. For the CDR3, the DNA is TGCGCCAGCAGCCTCTCGCTCAATGAAAAACTGTTTTTT. It specifies CASSLSLNEKLFF.

The chain recombines TRBV19 with TRBJ1-2; D gene unclear. Per the germline V gene, CDR1 is LNHDA and CDR2 is SQIVND (reference sequence). There are 10 residues in the CDR3. Deletions cut 10 bases from V and 6 bases from J, with 9 bases between. This CDR3 reads CATLTNGYTF. CDR3 bases: TGTGCCACTTTAACGAATGGCTACACCTTC. Based on the CDR3 plus reference TRBV19 and TRBJ1-2, the full variable domain is DGGITQSPKYLFRKEGQNVTLSCEQNLNHDAMYWYRQDPGQGLRLIYYSQIVNDFQKGDIAEGYSVSREKKESFPLTVTSAQKNPTAFYLCATLTNGYTFGSGTRLTVV.

The gene calls are TRBV5-4 and TRBJ2-5, with D unresolved. The germline V and J ends were trimmed by 0 bases and 2 bases, with 8 bases remaining between them. Looked up from germline, CDR1 is SGHNT and CDR2 is YYREEE (reference sequence). CDR3 length equals 14 residues. The CDR3 loop reads CASSLEVGQETQYF. The CDR3 DNA reads TGTGCCAGCAGCTTGGAAGTCGGTCAAGAGACCCAGTACTTC. The whole variable domain, remainder taken from reference TRBV5-4 and TRBJ2-5, is ETGVTQSPTHLIKTRGQQVTLRCSSQSGHNTVSWYQQALGQGPQFIFQYYREEENGRGNFPPRFSGLQFPNYSSELNVNALELDDSALYLCASSLEVGQETQYFGPGTRLLVL.